Listed here are 29 T cell receptor beta chains from one sample, sequenced in a study of cytomegalovirus exposure and HLA in healthy donors. The study ran its PCR with 60 Vbeta and 13 Jbeta primers. Assay: immunoSEQ multiplex PCR; the TCRdb copy retains only in-frame clones and omits some. The data contain roughly 180,000 clones, more than 80% of them singletons. Sequencing used PBMCs. All receptors derive from a man between 18 and 29 years old in good health and CMV-seronegative.

The chain is built from TRBV6-5 and TRBJ1-1; perhaps TRBD1 as D (6 bases). The CDR3 runs to 14 residues. CDR1 is MNHEY and CDR2 is SVGAGI in the germline V gene. V was clipped by 6 bases and J by 1 base, with 12 bases between them. CDR3 sequence: CASRPDRRNTEAFF. For the CDR3, the DNA is TGTGCCAGCAGACCAGACAGGCGGAACACTGAAGCTTTCTTT.

This chain joins TRBV10-3 and TRBJ2-7; 9 nucleotides line up with TRBD1. The V gene end was trimmed by 6 bases and the J gene end by 2 bases; junction bases not matched to a gene: 14. Germline assignment: CDR1 ENHRY and CDR2 SYGVKD. The CDR3 extends over 17 amino acids. In DNA form, the CDR3 reads TGTGCCATCAGACCGGGACAGGGTTCAAACGAGCCCTACGAGCAGTACTTC. Translated: CAIRPGQGSNEPYEQYF.

The CDR3 loop reads CASRRFTGELFF. CDR3 bases: TGTGCCAGCAGGAGATTCACCGGGGAGCTGTTTTTT. The chain couples TRBV27 to TRBJ2-2, with no clear D. Trimming cost V 6 bases and J 4 bases, with 6 bases left between them. The CDR3 runs 12 residues. Germline V CDR1 and CDR2: MNHEY, SMNVEV (reference sequence).

The CDR3 DNA follows: TGTGCCAGCAGTGATCCTACAGACAATCAGCCCCAGCATTTT. Amino acid sequence: CASSDPTDNQPQHF. The chain is built from TRBV2 and TRBJ1-5; D gene uncertain. The CDR3 has 14 amino acids. Germline V gene data show CDR1 as SNHLY and CDR2 as FYNNEI. The V end lost 3 bases, the J end lost 3 bases, and 9 bases lay between the germline ends.

V is TRBV15 and J is TRBJ1-5; D call uncertain. The V gene's germline CDR1 is LNHNV and CDR2 YYDKDF (reference sequence). Deletions cut 2 bases from V and 3 bases from J, with 11 bases between. This CDR3 region has 15 residues. The CDR3 DNA sequence: TGTGCCACCAGCAGACTCAGAGGAGCCAATCAGCCCCAGCATTTT. It translates to CATSRLRGANQPQHF.

This chain connects TRBV5-6 to TRBJ2-5, with TRBD2 as a possible D gene (6 bases). Gene TRBJ2-7 matches the end of the DNA better, so the J call may be wrong. Germline V gives CDR1 SGHDT, CDR2 YYEEEE. CDR3 size: 14 residues. The CDR3: CASSAILAVYEQYF. DNA for the CDR3: TGTGCCAGCAGCGCCATATTAGCGGTCTACGAGCAGTACTTC.

The rearrangement uses TRBV28 and TRBJ2-3; D possibly corresponds to TRBD1 (6 bases). Germline V CDR1 and CDR2: MDHEN, SYDVKM. The ends were cut back, 11 bases at V and 2 bases at J, with 14 bases in the middle. This CDR3 has 13 residues. The CDR3 bases are TGTGCCGTGGACAGAGGTTACACAGATACGCAGTATTTT. This sequence encodes CAVDRGYTDTQYF.

The gene calls are TRBV7-9 and TRBJ2-5, with a possible D match to TRBD1 (5 bases). Matching the DNA end better, TRBJ2-7 makes the J call doubtful. Germline CDR1 and CDR2: SEHNR and FQNEAQ (reference sequence). The CDR3 is 12 amino acids. CDR3 sequence: CASSDSSYEQYF. CDR3 in DNA: TGTGCCAGCAGCGACAGCTCCTACGAGCAGTACTTC.

The V gene is TRBV5-1, the J gene TRBJ2-1; TRBD2 matches at 11 bases. The CDR3 is 18 amino acids. V trimming: 4 bases; J trimming: 4 bases; junction bases outside the gene matches: 13. CDR1 is SGHRS and CDR2 is YFSETQ in the germline V gene. Here the CDR3 reads CASSKTSGKGVVYNEQFF. DNA for the CDR3: TGCGCCAGCAGCAAGACTAGCGGGAAGGGTGTGGTTTACAATGAGCAGTTCTTC. Full variable domain (rest looked up from reference TRBV5-1 and TRBJ2-1): KAGVTQTPRYLIKTRGQQVTLSCSPISGHRSVSWYQQTPGQGLQFLFEYFSETQRNKGNFPGRFSGRQFSNSRSEMNVSTLELGDSALYLCASSKTSGKGVVYNEQFFGPGTRLTVL.

The rearrangement joins TRBV7-8 to TRBJ2-7, with D possibly matching TRBD1 (6 bases). V lost 0 bases to trimming and J lost 0 bases, with 15 bases between them. Germline CDR1 reads SGHVS; CDR2 reads FQNEAQ. The CDR3 loop spans 17 amino acids. CDR3: CASSLASGTLSSYEQYF. The CDR3, as DNA: TGTGCCAGCAGCTTAGCTTCCGGGACATTGAGCTCCTACGAGCAGTACTTC. Filled out from reference TRBV7-8 and TRBJ2-7, the complete variable domain reads GAGVSQSPRYKVAKRGQDVALRCDPISGHVSLFWYQQALGQGPEFLTYFQNEAQLDKSGLPSDRFFAERPEGSVSTLKIQRTQQEDSAVYLCASSLASGTLSSYEQYFGPGTRLTVT.

This chain connects TRBV18 to TRBJ1-1, with 10 positions matching TRBD1. The V gene's germline CDR1 is KGHSH and CDR2 LQKENI. This CDR3 spans 16 amino acids. V lost 3 bases and J lost 4; bases outside the gene matches: 8. The CDR3 bases are TGTGCCAGCTCACCCGGGACAGGGGTGTTGGCCACTGAAGCTTTCTTT. Amino acids: CASSPGTGVLATEAFF.

The chain's CDR3 is CASIPHWPGGYGYTF. CDR3 DNA: TGTGCCAGCATCCCACACTGGCCGGGAGGGTATGGCTACACCTTC. The rearrangement joins TRBV6-1 to TRBJ1-2, with no clear D. The CDR3 is 15 residues long. The V gene lost 7 bases and the J gene lost 5 bases, with 20 bases spanning the gap. The V gene's germline CDR1 is MNHNS and CDR2 SASEGT.

This clone was seen a single time. The rearrangement links TRBV29-1 to TRBJ2-1; D call uncertain. The germline V gene encodes CDR1 SQVTM and CDR2 ANQGSEA. The CDR3 is 13 residues long. V lost 0 bases, J lost 2 bases, and 5 bases lay in between. CDR3 DNA sequence: TGCAGCGTTGAAGAAGCACCCTACAATGAGCAGTTCTTC. It specifies CSVEEAPYNEQFF.

The chain carries TRBV7-2 and TRBJ2-2; TRBD1 matches at 7 bases. CDR3 size: 15 residues. The V gene's germline CDR1 is SGHTA and CDR2 FQGNSA. V lost 2 bases to trimming and J lost 5 bases; unmatched junction nucleotides: 5. CDR3 sequence: CASSLSYRGTGELFF. The DNA for the CDR3 is TGTGCCAGCAGCTTAAGTTACAGGGGAACCGGGGAGCTGTTTTTT.

This chain links TRBV5-1 with TRBJ2-5; possible D gene TRBD2, 6 bases. The germline V and J ends were trimmed by 2 bases and 5 bases, with 13 bases remaining between them. CDR1 is SGHRS and CDR2 is YFSETQ in the germline V gene. This CDR3 is built from 14 residues. CDR3 bases: TGCGCCAGCAGCTTAGGACATGGGAGGGAGACCCAGTACTTC. Its translation: CASSLGHGRETQYF.

This chain joins TRBV6-5 and TRBJ2-5, with a weak D call TRBD2 (6 bases). Per the germline V gene, CDR1 is MNHEY and CDR2 is SVGAGI. Trimming stripped 3 bases from V and 5 bases from J, with 13 bases between. The CDR3 sequence is 14 residues long. CDR3 DNA: TGTGCCAGCAGTTATAAAGGAGGGCGGGAGACCCAGTACTTC. Encoded protein: CASSYKGGRETQYF.

This clone was counted once. The rearrangement uses TRBV7-9 and TRBJ2-7; D may be TRBD2 (6 bases). The germline V gene encodes CDR1 SEHNR and CDR2 FQNEAQ (reference sequence). CDR3 length equals 15 residues. Trimming pared 2 bases from V and 1 base from J, leaving 12 bases between. The CDR3 is CASSLFGGMSYEQYF. The CDR3, as DNA: TGTGCCAGCAGCTTATTCGGCGGGATGTCCTACGAGCAGTACTTC.

The V gene is TRBV15, the J gene TRBJ1-5; 9 bases are a match to TRBD1. The ends lost 1 base at V and 1 base at J; junction bases unmatched: 8. CDR1 is LNHNV and CDR2 is YYDKDF in the germline V gene (reference sequence). The CDR3 spans 18 residues. The CDR3 DNA follows: TGTGCCACCAGCAGAGCGGACAGGGGAGAATTAAGCAATCAGCCCCAGCATTTT. Translated, it gives CATSRADRGELSNQPQHF.

This chain uses TRBV7-8 with TRBJ1-4; a weak D match, TRBD1 (5 bases). The length of the CDR3 is 14 residues. CDR1 and CDR2 from the germline V gene are SGHVS and FQNEAQ. Trimming left V 4 bases short and J 6 bases short, with 12 bases between. The CDR3, as DNA: TGTGCCAGCAGCTCAACTAAGGGGTATGAAAAACTGTTTTTT. It translates to CASSSTKGYEKLFF.

The V call is TRBV19, the J call TRBJ2-1; 7 bases are shared with TRBD1. Germline V gene data show CDR1 as LNHDA and CDR2 as SQIVND (reference sequence). The CDR3 sequence is 16 residues long. V lost 4 bases and J lost 9; bases outside the gene matches: 15. DNA for the CDR3: TGTGCCAGTAGTACGAGACAGGGCGAGTTAGGCGGTGAGCAGTTCTTC. Translating it yields CASSTRQGELGGEQFF.

The V call is TRBV7-2, the J call TRBJ2-1; D is uncertain. Trimming cost V 5 bases and J 0 bases, with 8 bases left between them. CDR3 length equals 14 residues. In germline, CDR1 is SGHTA, CDR2 FQGNSA. CDR3 nucleotide sequence: TGTGCCAGCAGCCCGGGTCGCTCCTACAATGAGCAGTTCTTC. Its protein product is CASSPGRSYNEQFF.

The chain recombines TRBV6-1 with TRBJ1-5; D call uncertain. CDR1 MNHNS and CDR2 SASEGT come from the germline V gene. V was pared by 4 bases and J by 0 bases, with 7 bases between. The CDR3 consists of 14 residues. CDR3 loop: CASSASYSNQPQHF. In DNA, the CDR3 is TGTGCCAGCAGTGCCAGTTATAGCAATCAGCCCCAGCATTTT.

V is TRBV29-1 and J is TRBJ2-7; 8 bases line up with TRBD2. This CDR3 has 13 amino acids. Germline CDR1 is SQVTM and CDR2 is ANQGSEA. V shed 7 bases, J shed 2 bases, and the junction held 7 bases outside the gene matches. For the CDR3, the DNA is TGCAGCGCCTCTGGAGCGGGAGCCTACGAGCAGTACTTC. Translation gives CSASGAGAYEQYF.

CDR3 loop: CASSLGQGALADTQYF. CDR3 bases: TGTGCCAGCAGCTTAGGACAGGGAGCCTTGGCAGATACGCAGTATTTT. The chain joins TRBV11-2 to TRBJ2-3; 7 bases match TRBD1. The CDR3 is made up of 16 amino acids. Germline V gene lookup returns CDR1 SGHAT and CDR2 FQNNGV. V shed 1 base, J shed 4 bases, and the junction held 8 bases outside the gene matches.

This chain links TRBV7-9 with TRBJ2-1; 9 bases map to TRBD2. The CDR3 contains 15 residues. The trim removed 5 bases at V and 10 bases at J, leaving 12 bases unmatched. Germline CDR1 and CDR2: SEHNR and FQNEAQ (reference sequence). The CDR3 spells CASSTFTGLALEQFF. As DNA, the CDR3 is TGTGCCAGCAGCACCTTTACAGGACTAGCGTTAGAGCAGTTCTTC.

The V gene is TRBV27, the J gene TRBJ2-1; D unresolved. The CDR3 length is 13 residues. Germline V gives CDR1 MNHEY, CDR2 SMNVEV (reference sequence). The V end lost 6 bases, the J end lost 9 bases, and 15 bases lay between the germline ends. The CDR3 nucleotides are TGTGCCAGCAGCCCGAGTCGAATAGCTGAGCAGTTCTTC. It codes for CASSPSRIAEQFF.

V and J are TRBV5-4 and TRBJ2-7; maybe TRBD2 (6 bases). CDR3 length: 12 residues. Germline V gene data show CDR1 as SGHNT and CDR2 as YYREEE (reference sequence). Trimming cost V 2 bases and J 6 bases, with 9 bases left between them. CDR3 region: CASSFAGFEQYF. The CDR3 region has the DNA TGTGCCAGCAGCTTCGCGGGGTTCGAGCAGTACTTC.

This clone was seen only once. The rearrangement joins TRBV7-8 to TRBJ2-7; 7 bases are a match to TRBD1. In germline, CDR1 is SGHVS, CDR2 FQNEAQ. J lost 11 bases, V lost 7 bases, and 11 bases had no gene match. The CDR3 has 12 residues. The DNA of the CDR3 is TGTGCCAGCACCGAGACAGGGCTCCGGGAGTACTTC. It is translated as CASTETGLREYF.

The chain employs TRBV6-4 and TRBJ2-4; D may be TRBD2 (7 bases). The germline gives CDR1 MRHNA, CDR2 SNTAGT. There are 17 residues in the CDR3. Trimming pared 4 bases from V and 2 bases from J, leaving 18 bases between. The CDR3 sequence: CASSVPAGAVPKNIQYF. CDR3 DNA sequence: TGTGCCAGCAGTGTTCCCGCGGGGGCTGTACCCAAAAACATTCAGTACTTC.